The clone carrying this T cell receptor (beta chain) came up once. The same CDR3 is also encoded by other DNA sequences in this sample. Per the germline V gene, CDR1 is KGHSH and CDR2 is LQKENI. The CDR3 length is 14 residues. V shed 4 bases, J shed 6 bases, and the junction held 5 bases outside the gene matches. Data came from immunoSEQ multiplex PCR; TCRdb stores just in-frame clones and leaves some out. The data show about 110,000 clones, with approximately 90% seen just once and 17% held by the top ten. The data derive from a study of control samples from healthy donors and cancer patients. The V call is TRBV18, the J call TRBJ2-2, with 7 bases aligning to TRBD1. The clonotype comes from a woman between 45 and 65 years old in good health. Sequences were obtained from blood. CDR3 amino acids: CASSQQGRAGELFF. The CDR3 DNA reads TGTGCCAGCTCACAACAGGGGCGGGCCGGGGAGCTGTTTTTT.